This TCR beta chain was identified in a study of T-cell memory formation after mild COVID-19. This CDR3 has 13 residues. The germline V gene has CDR1 MNHNS and CDR2 SASEGT. V lost 8 bases and J lost 6, with 14 bases in between. TCRdb re-derived calls from the 5' RACE reads in MiXCR, one entry per CDR3 protein. The data contain some 290,000 distinct CDR3 sequences, 15% to 20% of them seen just once; the ten biggest clones take up 22%. The genes are TRBV6-1 and TRBJ1-5, with D hard to call. The TCR originated in a man aged 18 to 29 who had mild COVID-19 (a few samples of this study predate the infection). Cell type and time point are not known. The sample taken for sequencing was PBMCs or a T cell subset sorted from them (not recorded which). CDR3 coding DNA: TGTGCCAGCGTAGAGGGATGGAGTCAGCCCCAGCATTTT. It is translated as CASVEGWSQPQHF.